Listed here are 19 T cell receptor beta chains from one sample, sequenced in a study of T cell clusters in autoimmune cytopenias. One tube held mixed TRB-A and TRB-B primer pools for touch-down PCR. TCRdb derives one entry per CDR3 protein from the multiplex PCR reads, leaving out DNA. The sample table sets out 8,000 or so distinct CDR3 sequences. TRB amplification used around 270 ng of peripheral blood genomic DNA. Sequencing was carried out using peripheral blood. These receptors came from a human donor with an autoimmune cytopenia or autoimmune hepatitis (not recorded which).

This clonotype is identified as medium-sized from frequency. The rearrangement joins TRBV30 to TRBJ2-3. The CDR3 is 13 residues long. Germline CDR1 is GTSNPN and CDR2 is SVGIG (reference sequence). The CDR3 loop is CAWSALTTDTQYF.

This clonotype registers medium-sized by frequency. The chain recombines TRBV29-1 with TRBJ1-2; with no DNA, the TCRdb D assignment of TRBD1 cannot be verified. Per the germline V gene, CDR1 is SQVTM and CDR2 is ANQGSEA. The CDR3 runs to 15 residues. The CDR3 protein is CSVEGQGAPNYGYTF.

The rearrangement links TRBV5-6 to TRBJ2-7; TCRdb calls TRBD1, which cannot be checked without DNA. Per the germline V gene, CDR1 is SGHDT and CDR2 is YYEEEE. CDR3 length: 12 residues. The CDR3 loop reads CASPGPDYEQYF.

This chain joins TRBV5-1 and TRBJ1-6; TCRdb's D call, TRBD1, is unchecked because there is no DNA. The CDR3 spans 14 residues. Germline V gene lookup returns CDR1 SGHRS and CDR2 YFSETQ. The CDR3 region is CASSLAGANSPLHF.

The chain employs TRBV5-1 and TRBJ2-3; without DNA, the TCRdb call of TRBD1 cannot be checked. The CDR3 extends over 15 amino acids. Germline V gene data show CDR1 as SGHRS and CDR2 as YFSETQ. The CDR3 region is CASSLGGGNADTQYF.

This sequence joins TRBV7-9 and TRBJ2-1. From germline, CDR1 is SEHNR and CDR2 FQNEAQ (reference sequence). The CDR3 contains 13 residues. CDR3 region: CASSLGGGNEQFF.

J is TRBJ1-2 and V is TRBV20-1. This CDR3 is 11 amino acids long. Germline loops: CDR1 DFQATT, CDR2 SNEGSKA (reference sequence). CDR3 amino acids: CSASVGVGYTF.

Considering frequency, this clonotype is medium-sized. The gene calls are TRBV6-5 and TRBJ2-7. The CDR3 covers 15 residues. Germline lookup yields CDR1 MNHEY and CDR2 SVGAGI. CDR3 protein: CASSFHASSSYEQYF.

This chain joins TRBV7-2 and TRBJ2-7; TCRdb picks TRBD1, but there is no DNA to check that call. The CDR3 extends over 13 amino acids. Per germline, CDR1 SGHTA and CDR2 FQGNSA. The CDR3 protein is CASSLQGASEQYF.

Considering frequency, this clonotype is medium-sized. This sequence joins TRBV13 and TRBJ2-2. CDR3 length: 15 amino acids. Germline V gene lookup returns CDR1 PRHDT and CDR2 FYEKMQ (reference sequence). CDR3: CASSLRQRNTGELFF.

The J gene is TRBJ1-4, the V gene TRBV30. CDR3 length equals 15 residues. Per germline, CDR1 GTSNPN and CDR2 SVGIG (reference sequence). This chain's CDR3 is CACYLGRPGREKLFF. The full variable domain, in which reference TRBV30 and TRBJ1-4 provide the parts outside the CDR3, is SQTIHQWPATLVQPVGSPLSLECTVEGTSNPNLYWYRQAAGRGLQLLFYSVGIGQISSEVPQNLSASRPQDRQFILSSKKLLLSDSGFYLCACYLGRPGREKLFFGSGTQLSVL.

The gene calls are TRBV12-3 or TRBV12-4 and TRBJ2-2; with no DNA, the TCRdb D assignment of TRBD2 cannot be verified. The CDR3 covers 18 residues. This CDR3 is CASSFLAGASNWAGELFF.

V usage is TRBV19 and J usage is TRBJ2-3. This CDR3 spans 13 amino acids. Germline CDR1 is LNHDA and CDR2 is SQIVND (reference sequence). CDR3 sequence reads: CASRGNEADTQYF.

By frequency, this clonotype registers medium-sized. CDR3 in amino acids: CASSLASTIAEQYF. V usage is TRBV7-9 and J usage is TRBJ2-7. Germline CDR1 reads SEHNR; CDR2 reads FQNEAQ (reference sequence). This CDR3 has 14 residues.

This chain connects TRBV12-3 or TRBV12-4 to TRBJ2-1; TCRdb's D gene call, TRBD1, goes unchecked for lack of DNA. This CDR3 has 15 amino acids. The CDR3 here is CASSLTGTGGNEQFF.

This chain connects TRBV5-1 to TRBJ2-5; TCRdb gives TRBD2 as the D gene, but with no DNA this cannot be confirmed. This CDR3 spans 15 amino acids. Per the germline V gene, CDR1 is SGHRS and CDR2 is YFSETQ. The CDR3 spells CASSLEGSRRETQYF.

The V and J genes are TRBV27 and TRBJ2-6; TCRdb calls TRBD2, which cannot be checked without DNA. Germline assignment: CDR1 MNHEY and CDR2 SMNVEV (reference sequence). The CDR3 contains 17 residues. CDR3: CASSLASVSSGANVLTF.

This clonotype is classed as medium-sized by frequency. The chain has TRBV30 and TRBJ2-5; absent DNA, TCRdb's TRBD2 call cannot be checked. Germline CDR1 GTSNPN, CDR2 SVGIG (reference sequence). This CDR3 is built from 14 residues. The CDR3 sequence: CAWAVGLATETQYF.

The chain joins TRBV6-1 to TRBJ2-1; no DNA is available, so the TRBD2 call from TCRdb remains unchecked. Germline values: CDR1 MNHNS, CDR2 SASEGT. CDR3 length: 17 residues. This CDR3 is CASNERSSGRGENEQFF.